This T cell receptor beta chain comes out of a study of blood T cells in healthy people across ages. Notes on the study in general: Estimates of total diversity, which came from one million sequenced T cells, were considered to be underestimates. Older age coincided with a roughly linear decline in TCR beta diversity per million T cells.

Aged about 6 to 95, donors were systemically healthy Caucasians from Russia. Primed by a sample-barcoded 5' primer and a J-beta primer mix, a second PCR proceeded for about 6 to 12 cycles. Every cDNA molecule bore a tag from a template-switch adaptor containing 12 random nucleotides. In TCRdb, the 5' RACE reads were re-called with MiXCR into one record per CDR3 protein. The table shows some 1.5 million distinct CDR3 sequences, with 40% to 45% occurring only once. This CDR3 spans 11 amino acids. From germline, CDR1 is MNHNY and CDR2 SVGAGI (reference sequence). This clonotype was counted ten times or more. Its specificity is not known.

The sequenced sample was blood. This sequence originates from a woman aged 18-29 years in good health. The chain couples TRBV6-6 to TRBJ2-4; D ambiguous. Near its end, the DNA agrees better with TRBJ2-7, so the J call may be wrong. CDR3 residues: CASSYSLEQYF. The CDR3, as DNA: TGTGCCAGCAGTTACTCCCTCGAGCAGTACTTC.